This TCR beta chain was captured by sequencing in a study of blood T cell repertoires in COVID-19. Study at large: From T cells, B-cell-depleted T cells, or PBMCs came the material, which was cDNA or gDNA.

The CDR3 loop spans 16 amino acids. Per germline, CDR1 KGHSH and CDR2 LQKENI. The ends lost 2 bases at V and 6 bases at J; junction bases unmatched: 8. The authors' processing: Amplification with reference gene primers provided the estimates of nucleated cell counts. TCRdb's table, derived via immunoSEQ multiplex PCR, lists solely in-frame clones and lacks some. V, J and clone size are those of that table, while D and trimming were read from the DNA. The sample includes around 320,000 clones, 90% seen only once; the top ten take about 4.5%. The rearrangement links TRBV18 to TRBJ2-1, with 9 bases that match TRBD1. The sample taken for sequencing was PBMCs or T cells enriched from blood (not recorded which). The clonotype originates from a young woman with acute COVID-19. CDR3 DNA sequence: TGTGCCAGCTCACCATCCTGGACAGGGGCATCCAATGAGCAGTTCTTC. Translated, it gives CASSPSWTGASNEQFF.